These 6 T cell receptor beta chains were all obtained from the same sample, sequenced in a study of T cell repertoires in ileal Crohn's disease. This table comes from immunoSEQ multiplex PCR, and its TCRdb copy is limited to in-frame clones, with some not included. The repertoire holds approximately 18,000 clones, with around 78% as singletons. The sample consisted of ileal tissue. These receptors all come from an adult with Crohn's disease.

This rearrangement joins TRBV6-4 to TRBJ1-5; D perhaps matches TRBD1 (6 bases). Trimming left V 0 bases short and J 0 bases short, with 15 bases between. This CDR3 has 18 amino acids. Germline V gene data show CDR1 as MRHNA and CDR2 as SNTAGT. CDR3 nucleotides: TGTGCCAGCAGTGACTCCGGACAGAGCCGCTATAGCAATCAGCCCCAGCATTTT. Translation: CASSDSGQSRYSNQPQHF.

V usage is TRBV7-2 and J usage is TRBJ2-3; the match to TRBD2 covers 8 bases. The ends lost 5 bases at V and 4 bases at J; junction bases unmatched: 8. This CDR3 region has 15 residues. The germline V gene encodes CDR1 SGHTA and CDR2 FQGNSA. CDR3 in amino acids: CASSPGGGGADTQYF. The CDR3 DNA sequence: TGTGCCAGCAGCCCGGGGGGGGGCGGCGCAGATACGCAGTATTTT.

The chain recombines TRBV10-2 with TRBJ2-7, with 10 bases lining up with TRBD1. From germline, CDR1 is WSHSY and CDR2 SAAADI. The CDR3 has 14 residues. Trimming removed 6 bases from V and 3 bases from J; junction bases left unmatched: 5. The CDR3 region is CASRGGDRGYEQYF. CDR3 nucleotide sequence: TGCGCCAGCAGGGGGGGGGACAGGGGCTACGAGCAGTACTTC.

This clone was detected only once. This chain links TRBV5-5 with TRBJ1-1; possible D gene TRBD1, 6 bases. V lost 5 bases to trimming and J lost 4 bases, with 15 bases between them. This CDR3 comprises 14 residues. Germline V CDR1 and CDR2: SGHKS, YYEKEE (reference sequence). The CDR3 region has the DNA TGTGCCAGCAGGGACAGCAGGCGTATCACTGAAGCTTTCTTT. Protein: CASRDSRRITEAFF. Together with reference TRBV5-5 and TRBJ1-1, the CDR3 gives the full variable domain: DAGVTQSPTHLIKTRGQQVTLRCSPISGHKSVSWYQQVLGQGPQFIFQYYEKEERGRGNFPDRFSARQFPNYSSELNVNALLLGDSALYLCASRDSRRITEAFFGQGTRLTVV.

This clone was counted a few times. This chain uses TRBV7-6 with TRBJ1-2; D is undetermined. This CDR3 is built from 13 residues. The V gene's germline CDR1 is SGHVS and CDR2 FNYEAQ. Trimming removed 2 bases from V and 5 bases from J, with 9 bases in between. The CDR3 DNA is TGTGCCAGCAGCTTAAAGACTTCATATGGCTACACCTTC. This translates into CASSLKTSYGYTF.

The V gene is TRBV7-2, the J gene TRBJ1-2; D may be TRBD1 (6 bases). Germline CDR1 and CDR2: SGHTA and FQGNSA. Trimming cost V 5 bases and J 4 bases, with 14 bases left between them. This CDR3 contains 14 residues. CDR3 coding DNA: TGTGCCAGCAGCGAAAGTCCAGGGGCCTATGGCTACACCTTC. Protein: CASSESPGAYGYTF. The full variable domain, rest sourced from reference TRBV7-2 and TRBJ1-2, is GAGVSQSPSNKVTEKGKDVELRCDPISGHTALYWYRQSLGQGLEFLIYFQGNSAPDKSGLPSDRFSAERTGGSVSTLTIQRTQQEDSAVYLCASSESPGAYGYTFGSGTRLTVV.